This is a list of T cell receptor beta chains from one sample in a study of cytomegalovirus exposure and HLA in healthy donors. Sequenced by immunoSEQ multiplex PCR; TCRdb stores in-frame clones only, minus some. The sample shows around 280,000 clones, 70% to 90% of them seen only once. Material for sequencing was PBMCs. The receptors originated from a woman under 30 in good health and CMV-seronegative. The CDR3 runs from the conserved cysteine through the conserved F or W. The D gene is left open where the match is weak. Expanded clones get a size class; other rows say once, few or many, or leave the size out.

D: -; V: TRBV5-1; size: -; length: 12; J: TRBJ2-3; DNA: TGCGCCAGCAGCTCCCGCGGGGATACGCAGTATTTT; CDR3: CASSSRGDTQYF
D: -; V: TRBV7-9; size: -; length: 14; J: TRBJ2-7; DNA: TGTTCCAGCAGCTTGCAGGCTACCTCCTACGAGCAGTACTTC; CDR3: CSSSLQATSYEQYF
D: -; V: TRBV5-6; size: -; length: 12; J: TRBJ2-7; DNA: TGTGCCAGCAGCTTCCTTGGCGGCGAGCAGTACTTC; CDR3: CASSFLGGEQYF
D: TRBD1; V: TRBV25-1; size: -; length: 13; J: TRBJ1-4; DNA: TGTGCCAGCAACGACAGGGCTGGGGAAAAACTGTTTTTT; CDR3: CASNDRAGEKLFF
D: -; V: TRBV5-4; size: few; length: 13; J: TRBJ1-1; DNA: TGTGCCAGCAGCTTGGGGTCCGGGGAGGAAGCTTTCTTT; CDR3: CASSLGSGEEAFF
D: TRBD2; V: TRBV9; size: -; length: 14; J: TRBJ2-3; DNA: TGTGCCAGCAGCGGAGGGACTAGCGCAGATACGCAGTATTTT; CDR3: CASSGGTSADTQYF
D: TRBD1; V: TRBV6-5; size: -; length: 14; J: TRBJ1-2; DNA: TGTGCCAGCAGTGAGCCCGACAGGGGGTATGGCTACACCTTC; CDR3: CASSEPDRGYGYTF
D: -; V: TRBV5-6; size: -; length: 14; J: TRBJ1-3; DNA: TGTGCCAGCAGCTTGGGGCTCTCTGGAAACACCATATATTTT; CDR3: CASSLGLSGNTIYF
D: TRBD1; V: TRBV5-6; size: few; length: 14; J: TRBJ2-2; DNA: TGTGCCAGCAGCTGGGGGACAGCGACCGGGGAGCTGTTTTTT; CDR3: CASSWGTATGELFF
D: TRBD2; V: TRBV4-2; size: -; length: 15; J: TRBJ2-1; DNA: TGTGCCAGCAGCCAGAGTAGCGGGGGGTCGGATGAGCAGTTCTTC; CDR3: CASSQSSGGSDEQFF
D: TRBD1; V: TRBV5-6; size: -; length: 18; J: TRBJ1-5; DNA: TGTGCCAGCAGCTTGGCCGTAGGGGACAGGGGCAGCAATCAGCCCCAGCATTTT; CDR3: CASSLAVGDRGSNQPQHF
D: TRBD1; V: TRBV6-1; size: -; length: 14; J: TRBJ1-5; DNA: TGTGCCAGCGGGGACAGGGCCAGCAATCAGCCCCAGCATTTT; CDR3: CASGDRASNQPQHF
D: -; V: TRBV7-9; size: -; length: 15; J: TRBJ1-2; DNA: TGTGCCAGCAGCCCACATAATACAGGGAACTATGGCTACACCTTC; CDR3: CASSPHNTGNYGYTF
D: -; V: TRBV5-1; size: -; length: 14; J: TRBJ2-7; DNA: TGCGCCAGCAGCTTGTTTGGCAGGGTGGACGAGCAGTACTTC; CDR3: CASSLFGRVDEQYF
D: TRBD1; V: TRBV6-5; size: -; length: 14; J: TRBJ1-1; DNA: TGTGCCAGCAGTTATGGACAGGAGAACACTGAAGCTTTCTTT; CDR3: CASSYGQENTEAFF